The 17 T cell receptor beta chains in this list originate from one sample, sequenced in a study of vaccination effects on CD4 cells after COVID-19. Using viral peptide pools, the ViraFEST assay grew out antigen-specific CD4+ T cells prior to sequencing. The culture ran for 9 to 11 days, and then CD4+ T cells were isolated. Antigens of these TCRs are unknown. Clones were read by immunoSEQ multiplex PCR, and TCRdb kept only the in-frame ones, dropping some. The table has some 79,000 clones, around 70% seen once; the top ten hold approximately 1.7%. Specimen: CD4+ T cells from PBMCs cultured with HCoV-229E spike peptides, collected before COVID-19 vaccination. These receptors came from a human donor who received a COVID-19 vaccine.

The chain recombines TRBV6-6 with TRBJ2-5, with D perhaps TRBD1 or TRBD2 (5 bases each). V lost 7 bases to trimming and J lost 1 base, with 10 bases between them. CDR3 length: 13 amino acids. Germline lookup yields CDR1 MNHNY and CDR2 SVGAGI (reference sequence). The CDR3 region has the DNA TGTGCCAGCAAGGTGAGGGGCCAAGAGACCCAGTACTTC. The encoded protein is CASKVRGQETQYF.

This chain joins TRBV6-6 and TRBJ1-5, with D perhaps TRBD1 (6 bases). This CDR3 spans 14 amino acids. V was trimmed by 6 bases and J by 10 bases, leaving 19 bases between them. Germline CDR1 is MNHNY and CDR2 is SVGAGI (reference sequence). CDR3 in amino acids: CASSRPGGSKPQHF. The DNA of the CDR3 is TGTGCCAGCAGCCGTCCCGGGGGCTCCAAACCCCAGCATTTT.

In this sample, this clone turned up a few times. This chain links TRBV9 with TRBJ1-4; D unresolved. Germline loops: CDR1 SGDLS, CDR2 YYNGEE. The CDR3 totals 14 residues. Between the trimmed V and J ends, which lost 0 bases and 8 bases, there was a span of 11 bases. CDR3 protein: CASSVGGGSEKLFF. DNA of the CDR3: TGTGCCAGCAGCGTAGGAGGTGGGAGCGAAAAACTGTTTTTT.

This clone was counted a few times. V gene TRBV2 combines with J gene TRBJ1-1; D gene unclear. The CDR3 spans 12 residues. Trimming removed 3 bases from V and 5 bases from J, with 7 bases in between. Germline V gives CDR1 SNHLY, CDR2 FYNNEI. The DNA for the CDR3 is TGTGCCAGCAGTGAGCGGGAAACTGAAGCTTTCTTT. Translation gives CASSERETEAFF.

The chain couples TRBV4-1 to TRBJ1-6, with no clear D. Trimming took off 4 bases at V and 8 bases at J, with 6 bases between the two ends. This CDR3 has 12 amino acids. Germline V lookup: CDR1 MGHRA, CDR2 YSYEKL. The CDR3 bases are TGCGCCAGCAGCCCCCCCTATTCACCCCTCCACTTT. Translation: CASSPPYSPLHF.

The chain is built from TRBV5-1 and TRBJ2-1; the D gene is possibly TRBD2 (6 bases). This CDR3 has 12 residues. Germline CDR1 is SGHRS and CDR2 is YFSETQ. Deletions cut 4 bases from V and 7 bases from J, with 9 bases between. The CDR3 sequence is CASSLEGNEQFF. DNA of the CDR3: TGCGCCAGCAGCCTGGAGGGAAATGAGCAGTTCTTC.

The chain has TRBV6-6 and TRBJ2-1, with D perhaps being TRBD1 or TRBD2 (5 bases each). The CDR3 length is 12 residues. The germline V and J ends were trimmed by 6 bases and 10 bases, with 13 bases remaining between them. The germline V gene encodes CDR1 MNHNY and CDR2 SVGAGI (reference sequence). The DNA for the CDR3 is TGTGCCAGCAGACGGGACGTTTCGGAGCAGTTCTTC. Translation: CASRRDVSEQFF.

This clone has more than one count but fewer than ten. The chain has TRBV10-1 and TRBJ2-3; 11 bases align to TRBD2. CDR1 is WNHNN, CDR2 SYGVQD, per germline (reference sequence). J lost 7 bases, V lost 2 bases, and 2 bases had no gene match. The CDR3 spans 14 residues. The CDR3 sequence: CASSEASGGHTQYF. DNA for the CDR3: TGCGCCAGCAGTGAGGCTAGCGGGGGGCATACGCAGTATTTT.

V and J are TRBV5-8 and TRBJ1-5; TRBD1 matches 9 bases. This CDR3 contains 15 residues. V was pared by 4 bases and J by 4 bases, with 6 bases of the junction left unmatched. The germline CDR1 and CDR2 sequences are SGHTS and YDEGEE. The CDR3 is CASSPGQGINQPQHF. The CDR3 DNA is TGTGCCAGCAGCCCCGGACAGGGGATTAATCAGCCCCAGCATTTT. Combining the CDR3 with reference TRBV5-8 and TRBJ1-5 gives the whole variable domain EAGVTQSPTHLIKTRGQQATLRCSPISGHTSVYWYQQALGLGLQFLLWYDEGEERNRGNFPPRFSGRQFPNYSSELNVNALELEDSALYLCASSPGQGINQPQHFGDGTRLSIL.

This clone has only a few counts. The V gene is TRBV5-1, the J gene TRBJ2-4; 11 nucleotides match TRBD2. The germline V gene encodes CDR1 SGHRS and CDR2 YFSETQ. The V segment lost 0 bases and the J segment 8 bases; nucleotides outside the gene matches: 4. The CDR3 is made up of 15 amino acids. CDR3 coding DNA: TGCGCCAGCAGCTTGGATGGGACTAGCGGCGACATTCAGTACTTC. Protein: CASSLDGTSGDIQYF.

V usage is TRBV5-1 and J usage is TRBJ2-2; 11 bases match TRBD2. This CDR3 is built from 17 residues. The germline V gene encodes CDR1 SGHRS and CDR2 YFSETQ. The V segment lost 4 bases and the J segment 2 bases; nucleotides outside the gene matches: 7. CDR3 DNA: TGCGCCAGCAGCGGGCTAGCGGGGGGCTATAACACCGGGGAGCTGTTTTTT. This sequence encodes CASSGLAGGYNTGELFF.

The chain employs TRBV19 and TRBJ2-6; D not resolved. Germline V gives CDR1 LNHDA, CDR2 SQIVND (reference sequence). The CDR3 contains 17 residues. The germline V and J ends were trimmed by 4 bases and 0 bases, with 13 bases remaining between them. Here the CDR3 DNA reads TGTGCCAGTAGTAGGCCGCCGAGTGACTCTGGGGCCAACGTCCTGACTTTC. This gives the protein CASSRPPSDSGANVLTF.

The chain carries TRBV7-8 and TRBJ2-5; 10 bases fit TRBD2. CDR1 is SGHVS and CDR2 is FQNEAQ in the germline V gene. J gave up 5 bases and V 2 bases, and 8 bases lay outside the gene matches. This CDR3 contains 16 residues. The CDR3 nucleotides read TGTGCCAGCAGCTTAAAGCGGGGGGGCTTATGGGAGACCCAGTACTTC. Its protein is CASSLKRGGLWETQYF.

The rearrangement links TRBV11-2 to TRBJ2-2; D call uncertain. Trimming cost V 2 bases and J 0 bases, with 7 bases left between them. Germline CDR1 is SGHAT and CDR2 is FQNNGV. The CDR3 extends over 15 amino acids. The CDR3 here is CASSLIGTNTGELFF. The CDR3 nucleotides read TGTGCCAGCAGCTTAATTGGGACGAACACCGGGGAGCTGTTTTTT.

J is TRBJ1-6 and V is TRBV30; 7 bases line up with TRBD1. Germline V gene lookup returns CDR1 GTSNPN and CDR2 SVGIG (reference sequence). The CDR3 is 14 amino acids. V shed 5 bases and J 7 bases; nucleotides not matched to a gene: 8. The CDR3 loop is CAWGRQGNNSPLHF. CDR3 in DNA: TGTGCCTGGGGTAGACAGGGAAACAATTCACCCCTCCACTTT.

The sample holds a few counts of this clone. J is TRBJ2-2 and V is TRBV2; D possibly corresponds to TRBD2 (5 bases). V was trimmed by 10 bases and J by 0 bases, leaving 15 bases between them. This CDR3 has 15 residues. Germline lookup yields CDR1 SNHLY and CDR2 FYNNEI. Here the CDR3 DNA reads TGTGCCACCACAACTCCGGGAACGAACACCGGGGAGCTGTTTTTT. Protein product: CATTTPGTNTGELFF.

The chain combines TRBV19 with TRBJ1-4, with D hard to call. Trimming removed 5 bases at V and 0 bases at J, with 10 bases between. Germline CDR1 LNHDA, CDR2 SQIVND (reference sequence). The CDR3 has 15 residues. The CDR3 loop reads CASSRGRATNEKLFF. DNA of the CDR3: TGTGCCAGTAGTCGAGGGAGAGCAACTAATGAAAAACTGTTTTTT.